The 11 T cell receptor beta chains below come from one sample, sequenced in a study of OX40 agonist ivuxolimab in advanced cancers. TCRdb's table, derived via immunoSEQ multiplex PCR, lists solely in-frame clones and lacks some. The sample carries tens of thousands of clones, around 87% recorded once. The sample was CD4+ or CD8+ T cells sorted from blood, taken in a trial of the OX40 agonist ivuxolimab. The source is an adult with an advanced solid tumor such as melanoma, head and neck, liver or kidney cancer.

The V call is TRBV5-5, the J call TRBJ2-2; D may be TRBD1 (5 bases). Trimming shortened V by 0 bases and J by 6 bases, and 12 bases separated the two germline ends. This CDR3 has 15 amino acids. Germline V lookup: CDR1 SGHKS, CDR2 YYEKEE (reference sequence). The chain's CDR3 is CASSLVRVAAGELFF. The CDR3 DNA reads TGTGCCAGCAGCTTGGTCAGGGTGGCGGCCGGGGAGCTGTTTTTT.

The chain links TRBV4-1 to TRBJ2-2, with unresolved D. Per the germline V gene, CDR1 is MGHRA and CDR2 is YSYEKL. V lost 4 bases and J 0 bases, leaving 6 bases between the germline ends. This CDR3 region has 14 residues. The CDR3 DNA sequence: TGCGCCAGCAGCCTGGGCCCGAACACCGGGGAGCTGTTTTTT. Translated, it gives CASSLGPNTGELFF.

The chain uses TRBV4-2 and TRBJ1-1; D unresolved. The germline V gene has CDR1 LGHNA and CDR2 YNFKEQ. This CDR3 has 15 amino acids. V was trimmed by 0 bases and J by 0 bases, leaving 8 bases between them. The CDR3 sequence is CASSQERKMNTEAFF. CDR3 coding DNA: TGTGCCAGCAGCCAAGAACGGAAGATGAACACTGAAGCTTTCTTT.

The V call is TRBV5-6, the J call TRBJ2-1; D call uncertain. Germline CDR1 reads SGHDT; CDR2 reads YYEEEE. The CDR3 has 12 amino acids. Trimming took 0 bases from V and 7 from J, leaving 5 bases between them. The CDR3 DNA reads as TGTGCCAGCAGCTTGGAAGGGAATGAGCAGTTCTTC. As protein: CASSLEGNEQFF.

The count of this clone is one. This chain uses TRBV7-9 with TRBJ2-7; no definite D call. This CDR3 contains 13 residues. The ends were cut back, 6 bases at V and 0 bases at J, with 9 bases in the middle. Germline lookup yields CDR1 SEHNR and CDR2 FQNEAQ (reference sequence). The CDR3 loop is CASSLVNSYEQYF. The CDR3 bases are TGTGCCAGCAGTCTCGTGAACTCCTACGAGCAGTACTTC.

The V gene is TRBV6-4, the J gene TRBJ2-7; weak D call: TRBD1 (6 bases). The V end lost 6 bases, the J end lost 0 bases, and 15 bases lay between the germline ends. Per the germline V gene, CDR1 is MRHNA and CDR2 is SNTAGT. CDR3 length equals 15 residues. The CDR3 region has the DNA TGTGCCAGCAGCCACAGGGTCCTCACCTCCTACGAGCAGTACTTC. Translating it yields CASSHRVLTSYEQYF.

This clone was observed a handful of times. J is TRBJ1-2 and V is TRBV7-9; 12 bases line up with TRBD1. The CDR3 has 14 amino acids. Germline V gene sequence: CDR1 SEHNR, CDR2 FQNEAQ (reference sequence). The V and J ends lost 3 bases and 6 bases, in that order; junction bases with no gene match: 2. The CDR3 loop is CASSLGQGANGYTF. CDR3 DNA: TGTGCCAGCAGCTTGGGACAGGGGGCGAATGGCTACACCTTC.

V is TRBV7-8 and J is TRBJ2-3; D gene unclear. Per germline, CDR1 SGHVS and CDR2 FQNEAQ. Trimming shortened V by 1 base and J by 0 bases, and 5 bases separated the two germline ends. The CDR3 runs to 14 residues. The CDR3 is CASSLVLSTDTQYF. The CDR3, as DNA: TGTGCCAGCAGCTTAGTCTTGAGCACAGATACGCAGTATTTT.

This sequence joins TRBV5-4 and TRBJ2-7; D gene uncertain. Germline assignment: CDR1 SGHNT and CDR2 YYREEE (reference sequence). Deletions cut 0 bases from V and 5 bases from J, with 6 bases between. The CDR3 loop spans 12 amino acids. The chain's CDR3 is CASSLDSHEQYF. CDR3 DNA sequence: TGTGCCAGCAGCTTGGACAGCCACGAGCAGTACTTC.

The V and J genes are TRBV30 and TRBJ1-2; a weak D match, TRBD1 (6 bases). Looked up from germline, CDR1 is GTSNPN and CDR2 is SVGIG (reference sequence). Deletions cut 4 bases from V and 4 bases from J, with 13 bases between. The CDR3 is 13 residues long. The CDR3 DNA sequence: TGTGCCTGGATGGGGGCCAGCGTCTATGGCTACACCTTC. Translating gives CAWMGASVYGYTF.

V usage is TRBV4-2 and J usage is TRBJ1-6; D is unclear. CDR1 and CDR2 (germline): LGHNA, YNFKEQ. The V end lost 0 bases, the J end lost 6 bases, and 18 bases lay between the germline ends. The length of the CDR3 is 18 residues. The CDR3: CASSQEVVGRNINSPLHF. The CDR3 nucleotides are TGTGCCAGCAGCCAAGAAGTAGTGGGCCGAAACATTAATTCACCCCTCCACTTT.